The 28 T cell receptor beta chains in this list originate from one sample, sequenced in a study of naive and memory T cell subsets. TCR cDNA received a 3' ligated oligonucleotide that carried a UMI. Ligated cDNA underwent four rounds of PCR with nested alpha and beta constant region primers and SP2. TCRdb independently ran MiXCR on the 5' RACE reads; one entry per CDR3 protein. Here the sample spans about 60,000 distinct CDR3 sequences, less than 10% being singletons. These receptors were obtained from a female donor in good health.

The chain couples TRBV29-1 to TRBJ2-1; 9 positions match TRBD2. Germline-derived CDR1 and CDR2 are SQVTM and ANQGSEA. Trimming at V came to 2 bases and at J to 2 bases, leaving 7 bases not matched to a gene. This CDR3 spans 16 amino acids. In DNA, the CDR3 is TGCAGCGTTGAACTAGCGGGAACAACACCCTACAATGAGCAGTTCTTC. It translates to CSVELAGTTPYNEQFF.

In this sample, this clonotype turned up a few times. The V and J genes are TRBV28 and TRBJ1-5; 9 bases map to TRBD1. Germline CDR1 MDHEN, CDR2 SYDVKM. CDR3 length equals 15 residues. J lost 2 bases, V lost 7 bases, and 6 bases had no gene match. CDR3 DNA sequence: TGTGCCAGCATGAGGGACAGGGTTGGCAATCAGCCCCAGCATTTT. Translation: CASMRDRVGNQPQHF.

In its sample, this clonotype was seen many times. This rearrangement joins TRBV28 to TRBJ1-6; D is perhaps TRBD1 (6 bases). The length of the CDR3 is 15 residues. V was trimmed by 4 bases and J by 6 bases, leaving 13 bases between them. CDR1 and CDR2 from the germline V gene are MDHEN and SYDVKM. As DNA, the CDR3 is TGTGCCAGCAGTTACAGGACAGTGGGTAATTCACCCCTCCACTTT. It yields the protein CASSYRTVGNSPLHF.

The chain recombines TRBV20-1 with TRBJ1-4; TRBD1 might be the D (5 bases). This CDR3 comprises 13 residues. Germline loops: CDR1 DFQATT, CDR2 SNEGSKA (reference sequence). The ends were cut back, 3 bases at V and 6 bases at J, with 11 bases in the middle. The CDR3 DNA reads TGCAGTGCTAGGTGGGGGATCGATGAAAAACTGTTTTTT. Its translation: CSARWGIDEKLFF.

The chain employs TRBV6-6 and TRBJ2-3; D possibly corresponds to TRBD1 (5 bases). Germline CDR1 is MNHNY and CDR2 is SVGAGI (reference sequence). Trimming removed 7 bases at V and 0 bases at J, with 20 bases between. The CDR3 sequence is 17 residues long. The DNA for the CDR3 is TGTGCCAGCACCGCCCGGAAGGGGCCTCGGAGCACAGATACGCAGTATTTT. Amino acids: CASTARKGPRSTDTQYF.

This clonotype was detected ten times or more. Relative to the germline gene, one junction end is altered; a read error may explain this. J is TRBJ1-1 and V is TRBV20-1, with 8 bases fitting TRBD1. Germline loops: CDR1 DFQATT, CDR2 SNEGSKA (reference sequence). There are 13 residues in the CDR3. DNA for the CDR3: TGCAGTGCCAGAGGACAGGGCGATACTGAAGCTTTCTTT. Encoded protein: CSARGQGDTEAFF.

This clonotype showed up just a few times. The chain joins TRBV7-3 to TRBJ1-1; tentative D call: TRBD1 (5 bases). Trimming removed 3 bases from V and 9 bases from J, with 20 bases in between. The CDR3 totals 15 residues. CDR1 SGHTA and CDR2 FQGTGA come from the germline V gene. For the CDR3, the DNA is TGTGCCAGCAGCTTGACGAGGGACGACATCGGGCAAGCTTTCTTT. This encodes CASSLTRDDIGQAFF.

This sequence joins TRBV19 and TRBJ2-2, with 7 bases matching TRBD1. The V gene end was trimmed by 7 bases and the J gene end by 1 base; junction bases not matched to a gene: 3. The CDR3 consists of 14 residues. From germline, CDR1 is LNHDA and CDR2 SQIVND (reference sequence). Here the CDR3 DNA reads TGTGCCAGTACCTGGGACAGGAACACCGGGGAGCTGTTTTTT. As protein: CASTWDRNTGELFF.

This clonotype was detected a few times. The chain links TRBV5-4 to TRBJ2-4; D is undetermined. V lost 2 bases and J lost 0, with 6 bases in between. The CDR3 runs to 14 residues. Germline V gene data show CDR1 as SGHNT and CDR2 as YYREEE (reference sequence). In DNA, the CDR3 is TGTGCCAGCAGCTTACAGTCAGCCAAAAACATTCAGTACTTC. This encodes CASSLQSAKNIQYF.

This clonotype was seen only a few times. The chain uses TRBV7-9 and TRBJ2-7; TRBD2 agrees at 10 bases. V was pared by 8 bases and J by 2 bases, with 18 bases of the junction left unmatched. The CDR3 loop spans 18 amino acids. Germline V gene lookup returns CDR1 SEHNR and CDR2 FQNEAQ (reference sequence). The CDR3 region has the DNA TGTGCCAGCCATCCGCTAGCGGGGGATTTATTAGACACCTACGAGCAGTACTTC. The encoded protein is CASHPLAGDLLDTYEQYF. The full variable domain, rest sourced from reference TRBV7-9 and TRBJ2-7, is DTGVSQNPRHKITKRGQNVTFRCDPISEHNRLYWYRQTLGQGPEFLTYFQNEAQLEKSRLLSDRFSAERPKGSFSTLEIQRTEQGDSAMYLCASHPLAGDLLDTYEQYFGPGTRLTVT.

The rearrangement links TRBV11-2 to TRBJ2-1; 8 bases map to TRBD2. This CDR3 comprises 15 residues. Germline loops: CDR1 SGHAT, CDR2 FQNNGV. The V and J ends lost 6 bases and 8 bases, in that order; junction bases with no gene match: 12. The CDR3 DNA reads TGTGCCAGCAGAAAAGCGGGGGTTGGGAATGATGAGCAGTTCTTC. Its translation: CASRKAGVGNDEQFF.

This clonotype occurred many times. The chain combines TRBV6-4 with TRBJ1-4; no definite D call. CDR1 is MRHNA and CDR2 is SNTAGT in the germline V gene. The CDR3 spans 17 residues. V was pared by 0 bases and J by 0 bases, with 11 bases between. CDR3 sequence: CASSDSIGRPTNEKLFF. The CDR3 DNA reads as TGTGCCAGCAGTGACTCGATCGGCCGCCCAACTAATGAAAAACTGTTTTTT.

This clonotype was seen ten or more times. This CDR3 reads CASSQEVGGGLKETQYF. The DNA for the CDR3 is TGTGCCAGCAGCCAAGAAGTAGGGGGGGGCCTTAAAGAGACCCAGTACTTC. V gene TRBV4-2 combines with J gene TRBJ2-5; maybe TRBD2 (7 bases). The germline V gene has CDR1 LGHNA and CDR2 YNFKEQ. The CDR3 length is 17 residues. The germline V and J ends were trimmed by 0 bases and 3 bases, with 17 bases remaining between them.

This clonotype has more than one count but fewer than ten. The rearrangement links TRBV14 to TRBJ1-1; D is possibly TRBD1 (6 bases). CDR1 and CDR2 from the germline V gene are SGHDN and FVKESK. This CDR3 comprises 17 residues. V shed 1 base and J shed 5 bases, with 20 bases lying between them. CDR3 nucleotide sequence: TGTGCCAGCAGCCAAGGTTACGGGGGGCCCGGAGGGACTGAAGCTTTCTTT. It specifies CASSQGYGGPGGTEAFF.

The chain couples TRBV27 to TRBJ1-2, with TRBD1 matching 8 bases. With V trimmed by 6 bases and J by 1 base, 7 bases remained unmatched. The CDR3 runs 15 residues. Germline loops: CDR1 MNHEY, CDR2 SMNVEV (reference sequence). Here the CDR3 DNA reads TGTGCCAGCAGGCCGACAGGGGCCTTTAACTATGGCTACACCTTC. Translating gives CASRPTGAFNYGYTF.

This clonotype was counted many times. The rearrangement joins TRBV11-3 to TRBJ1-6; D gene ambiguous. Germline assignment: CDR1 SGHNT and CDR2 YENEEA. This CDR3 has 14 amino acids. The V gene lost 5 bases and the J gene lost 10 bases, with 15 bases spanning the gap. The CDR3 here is CASSRYQSLSPLHF. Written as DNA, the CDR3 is TGTGCCAGCAGCCGCTACCAATCCTTATCACCCCTCCACTTT.

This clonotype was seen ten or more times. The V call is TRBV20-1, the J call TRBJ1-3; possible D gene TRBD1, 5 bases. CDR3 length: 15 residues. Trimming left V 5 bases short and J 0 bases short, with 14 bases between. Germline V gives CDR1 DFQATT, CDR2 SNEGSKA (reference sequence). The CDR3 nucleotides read TGCAGTGCTCTGCATCGTGGGGGCTCTGGAAACACCATATATTTT. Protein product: CSALHRGGSGNTIYF.

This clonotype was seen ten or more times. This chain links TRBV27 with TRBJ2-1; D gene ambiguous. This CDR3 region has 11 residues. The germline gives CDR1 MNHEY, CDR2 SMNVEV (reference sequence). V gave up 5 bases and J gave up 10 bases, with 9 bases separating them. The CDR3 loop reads CASSPTTEQFF. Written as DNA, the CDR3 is TGTGCCAGCAGTCCCACAACCGAGCAGTTCTTC.

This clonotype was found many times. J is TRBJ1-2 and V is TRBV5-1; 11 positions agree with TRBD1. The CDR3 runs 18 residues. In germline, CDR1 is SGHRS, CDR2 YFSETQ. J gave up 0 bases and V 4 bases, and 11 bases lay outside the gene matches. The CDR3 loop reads CASSPRPPGQGANYGYTF. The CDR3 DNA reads TGCGCCAGCAGCCCCCGCCCCCCGGGACAGGGGGCTAACTATGGCTACACCTTC.

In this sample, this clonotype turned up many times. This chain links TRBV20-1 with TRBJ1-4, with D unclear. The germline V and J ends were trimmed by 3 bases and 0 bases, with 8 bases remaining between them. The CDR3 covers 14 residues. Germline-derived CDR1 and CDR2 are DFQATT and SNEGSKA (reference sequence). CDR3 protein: CSASLEATNEKLFF. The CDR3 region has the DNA TGCAGTGCTAGTTTAGAAGCAACTAATGAAAAACTGTTTTTT.

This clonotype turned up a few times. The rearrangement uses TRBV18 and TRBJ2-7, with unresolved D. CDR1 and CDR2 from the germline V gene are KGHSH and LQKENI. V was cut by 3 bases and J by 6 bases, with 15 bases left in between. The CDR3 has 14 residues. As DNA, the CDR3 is TGTGCCAGCTCACCCCCCCAGCTAGACCGCGAGCAGTACTTC. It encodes CASSPPQLDREQYF.

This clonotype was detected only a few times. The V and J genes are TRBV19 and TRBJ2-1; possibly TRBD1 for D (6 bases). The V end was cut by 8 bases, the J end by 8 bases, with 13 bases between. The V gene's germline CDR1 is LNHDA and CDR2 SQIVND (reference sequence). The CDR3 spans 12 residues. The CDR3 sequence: CASGVSGDEQFF. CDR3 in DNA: TGTGCCAGTGGAGTTTCAGGGGATGAGCAGTTCTTC.

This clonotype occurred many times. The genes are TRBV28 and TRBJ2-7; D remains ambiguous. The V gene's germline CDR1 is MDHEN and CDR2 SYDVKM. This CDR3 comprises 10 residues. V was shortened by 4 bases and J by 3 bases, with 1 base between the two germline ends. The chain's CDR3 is CASSCYEQYF. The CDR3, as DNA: TGTGCCAGCAGTTGCTACGAGCAGTACTTC. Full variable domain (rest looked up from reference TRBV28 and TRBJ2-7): DVKVTQSSRYLVKRTGEKVFLECVQDMDHENMFWYRQDPGLGLRLIYFSYDVKMKEKGDIPEGYSVSREKKERFSLILESASTNQTSMYLCASSCYEQYFGPGTRLTVT.

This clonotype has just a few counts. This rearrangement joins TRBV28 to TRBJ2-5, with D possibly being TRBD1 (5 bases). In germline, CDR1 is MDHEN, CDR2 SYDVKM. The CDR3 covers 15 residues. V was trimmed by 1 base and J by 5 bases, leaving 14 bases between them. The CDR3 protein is CASSLSLPGLETQYF. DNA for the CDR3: TGTGCCAGCAGTTTATCCCTGCCAGGGTTGGAGACCCAGTACTTC.

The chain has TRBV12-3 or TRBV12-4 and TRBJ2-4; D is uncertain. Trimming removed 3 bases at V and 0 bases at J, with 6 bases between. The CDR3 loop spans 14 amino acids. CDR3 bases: TGTGCCAGCAGTTTTTTGGGAGCCAAAAACATTCAGTACTTC. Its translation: CASSFLGAKNIQYF.

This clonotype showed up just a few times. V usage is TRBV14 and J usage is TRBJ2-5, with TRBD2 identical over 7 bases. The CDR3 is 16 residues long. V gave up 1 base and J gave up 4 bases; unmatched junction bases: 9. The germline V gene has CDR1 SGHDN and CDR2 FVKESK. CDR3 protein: CASSQAWGSGIETQYF. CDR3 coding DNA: TGTGCCAGCAGCCAAGCCTGGGGGAGCGGGATAGAGACCCAGTACTTC.

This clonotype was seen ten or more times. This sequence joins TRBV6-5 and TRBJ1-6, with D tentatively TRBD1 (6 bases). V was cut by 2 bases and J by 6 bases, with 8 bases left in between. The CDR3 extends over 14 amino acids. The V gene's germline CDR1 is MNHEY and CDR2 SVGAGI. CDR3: CASSYGGLNSPLHF. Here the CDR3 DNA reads TGTGCCAGCAGTTACGGGGGGCTTAATTCACCCCTCCACTTT.

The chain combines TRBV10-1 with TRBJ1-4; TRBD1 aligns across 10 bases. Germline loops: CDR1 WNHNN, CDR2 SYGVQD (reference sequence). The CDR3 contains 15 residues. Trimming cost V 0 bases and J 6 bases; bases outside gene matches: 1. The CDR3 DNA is TGCGCCAGCAGTGAGTCGACAGGGGGCTATGAAAAACTGTTTTTT. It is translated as CASSESTGGYEKLFF.